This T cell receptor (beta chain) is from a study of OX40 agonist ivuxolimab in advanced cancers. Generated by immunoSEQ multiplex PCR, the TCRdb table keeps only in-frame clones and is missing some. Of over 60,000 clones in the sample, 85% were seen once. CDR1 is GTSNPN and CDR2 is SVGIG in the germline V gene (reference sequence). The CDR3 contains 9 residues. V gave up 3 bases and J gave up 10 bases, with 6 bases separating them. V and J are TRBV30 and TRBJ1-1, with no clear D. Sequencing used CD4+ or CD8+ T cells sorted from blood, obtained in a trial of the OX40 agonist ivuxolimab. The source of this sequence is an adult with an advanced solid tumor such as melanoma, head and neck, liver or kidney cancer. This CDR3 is CAWRPGAFF. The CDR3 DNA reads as TGTGCCTGGAGGCCGGGAGCTTTCTTT.